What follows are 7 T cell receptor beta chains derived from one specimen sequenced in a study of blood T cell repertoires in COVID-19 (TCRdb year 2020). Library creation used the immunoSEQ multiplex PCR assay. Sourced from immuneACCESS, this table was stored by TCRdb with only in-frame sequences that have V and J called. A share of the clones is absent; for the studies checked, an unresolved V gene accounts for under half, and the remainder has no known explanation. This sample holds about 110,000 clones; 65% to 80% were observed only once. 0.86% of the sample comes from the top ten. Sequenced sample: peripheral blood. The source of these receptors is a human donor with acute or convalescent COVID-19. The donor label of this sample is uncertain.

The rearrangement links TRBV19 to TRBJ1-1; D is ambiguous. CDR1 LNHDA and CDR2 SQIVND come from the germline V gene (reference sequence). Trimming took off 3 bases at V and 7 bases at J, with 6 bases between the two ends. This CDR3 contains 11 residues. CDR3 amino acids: CASSIQIEAFF. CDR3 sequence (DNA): TGTGCCAGTAGTATTCAGATTGAAGCTTTCTTT.

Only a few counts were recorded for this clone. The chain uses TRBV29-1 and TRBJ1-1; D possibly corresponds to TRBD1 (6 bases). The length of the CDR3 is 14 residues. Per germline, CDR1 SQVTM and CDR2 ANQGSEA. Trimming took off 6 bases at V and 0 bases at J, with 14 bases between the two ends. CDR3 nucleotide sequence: TGCAGCGTCATGGGGACAATTATGAACACTGAAGCTTTCTTT. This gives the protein CSVMGTIMNTEAFF.

As DNA, the CDR3 is TGTGCCTGGAAAGTAGGGGGCCAAAATTCACCCCTCCACTTT. Amino acid sequence: CAWKVGGQNSPLHF. This rearrangement joins TRBV30 to TRBJ1-6; 7 bases match TRBD1. CDR3 length: 14 residues. Per the germline V gene, CDR1 is GTSNPN and CDR2 is SVGIG (reference sequence). V trimming: 4 bases; J trimming: 7 bases; junction bases outside the gene matches: 7.

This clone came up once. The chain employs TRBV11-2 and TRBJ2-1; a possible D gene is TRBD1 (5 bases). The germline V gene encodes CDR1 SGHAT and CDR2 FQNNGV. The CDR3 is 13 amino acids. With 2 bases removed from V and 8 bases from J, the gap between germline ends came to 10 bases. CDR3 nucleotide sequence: TGTGCCAGCAGCTTACGCCAGGGCTATGAGCAGTTCTTC. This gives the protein CASSLRQGYEQFF.

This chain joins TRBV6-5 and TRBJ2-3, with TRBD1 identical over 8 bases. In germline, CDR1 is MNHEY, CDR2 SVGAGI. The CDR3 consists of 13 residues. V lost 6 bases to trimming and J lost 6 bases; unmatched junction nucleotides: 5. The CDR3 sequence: CASRTGDGDTQYF. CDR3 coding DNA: TGTGCCAGCAGGACAGGGGATGGCGATACGCAGTATTTT.

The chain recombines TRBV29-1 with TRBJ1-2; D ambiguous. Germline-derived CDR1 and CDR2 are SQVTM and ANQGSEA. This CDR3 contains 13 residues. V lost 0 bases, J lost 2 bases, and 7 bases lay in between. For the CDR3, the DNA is TGCAGCGTTGAAGAGCACAGAAACTATGGCTACACCTTC. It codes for CSVEEHRNYGYTF.

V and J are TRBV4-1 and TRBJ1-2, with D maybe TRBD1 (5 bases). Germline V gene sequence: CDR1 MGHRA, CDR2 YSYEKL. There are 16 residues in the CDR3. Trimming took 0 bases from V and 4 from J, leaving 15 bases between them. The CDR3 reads CASSQDRGMGVYGYTF. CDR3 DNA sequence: TGCGCCAGCAGCCAAGATCGGGGGATGGGTGTCTATGGCTACACCTTC.